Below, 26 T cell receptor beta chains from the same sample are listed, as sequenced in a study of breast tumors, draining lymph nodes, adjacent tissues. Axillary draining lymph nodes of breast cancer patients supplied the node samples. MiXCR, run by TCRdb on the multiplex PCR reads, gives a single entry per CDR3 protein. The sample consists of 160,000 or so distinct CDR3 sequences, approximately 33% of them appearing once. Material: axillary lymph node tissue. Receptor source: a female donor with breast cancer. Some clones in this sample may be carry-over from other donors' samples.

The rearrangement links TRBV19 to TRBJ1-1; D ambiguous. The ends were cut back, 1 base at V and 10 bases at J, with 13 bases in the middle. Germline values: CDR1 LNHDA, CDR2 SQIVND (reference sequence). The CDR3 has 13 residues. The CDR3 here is CASSIVGPRGAFF. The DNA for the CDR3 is TGTGCCAGTAGTATAGTAGGACCTCGGGGAGCTTTCTTT.

This CDR3 reads CASSPPTAGNEQYF. The CDR3 DNA reads as TGTGCCAGCTCACCACCGACCGCGGGGAACGAGCAGTACTTC. The rearrangement links TRBV18 to TRBJ2-7; weak D call: TRBD2 (6 bases). Trimming cost V 0 bases and J 5 bases, with 11 bases left between them. Germline assignment: CDR1 KGHSH and CDR2 LQKENI. The CDR3 has 14 amino acids.

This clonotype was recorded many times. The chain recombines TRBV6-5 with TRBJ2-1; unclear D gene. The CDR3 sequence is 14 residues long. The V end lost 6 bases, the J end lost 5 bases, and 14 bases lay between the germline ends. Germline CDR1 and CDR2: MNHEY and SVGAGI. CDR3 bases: TGTGCCAGCAGAACACGGACCGTCCACAATGAGCAGTTCTTC. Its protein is CASRTRTVHNEQFF.

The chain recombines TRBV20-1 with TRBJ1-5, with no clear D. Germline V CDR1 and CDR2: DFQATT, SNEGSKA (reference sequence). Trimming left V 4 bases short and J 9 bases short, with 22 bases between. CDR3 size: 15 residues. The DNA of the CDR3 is TGCAGTGCTACCTTGGACGCCGGGGTGGCTCGGCCCCAGCATTTT. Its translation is CSATLDAGVARPQHF.

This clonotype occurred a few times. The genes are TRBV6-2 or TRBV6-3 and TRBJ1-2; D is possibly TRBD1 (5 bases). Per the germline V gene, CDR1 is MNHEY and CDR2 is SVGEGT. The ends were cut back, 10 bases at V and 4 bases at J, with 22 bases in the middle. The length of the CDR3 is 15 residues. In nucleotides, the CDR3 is TGTGCCAATCAGTCCCGATTTGGGGGAATCTATGGCTACACCTTC. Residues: CANQSRFGGIYGYTF.

The CDR3 reads CSATRDRGEKLFF. In DNA, the CDR3 is TGCAGTGCTACCCGGGACAGGGGTGAAAAACTGTTTTTT. The rearrangement joins TRBV20-1 to TRBJ1-4, with 10 bases lining up with TRBD1. The V gene end was trimmed by 4 bases and the J gene end by 7 bases; junction bases not matched to a gene: 3. Germline loops: CDR1 DFQATT, CDR2 SNEGSKA (reference sequence). The length of the CDR3 is 13 residues.

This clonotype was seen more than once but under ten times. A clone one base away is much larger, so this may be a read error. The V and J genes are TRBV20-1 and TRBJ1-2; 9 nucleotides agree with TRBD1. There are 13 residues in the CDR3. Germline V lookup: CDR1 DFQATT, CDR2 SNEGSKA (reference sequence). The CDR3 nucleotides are TGCAGTACAAAGGGAGGGACAGGGTATGCCTACACCTTC. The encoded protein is CSTKGGTGYAYTF.

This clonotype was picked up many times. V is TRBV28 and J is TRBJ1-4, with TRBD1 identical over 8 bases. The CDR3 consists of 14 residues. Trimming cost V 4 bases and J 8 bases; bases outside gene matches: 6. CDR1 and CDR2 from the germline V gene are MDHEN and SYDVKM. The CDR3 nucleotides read TGTGCCAGCAGTTCCGAGGACAGGGTGGAAAAACTGTTTTTT. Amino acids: CASSSEDRVEKLFF.

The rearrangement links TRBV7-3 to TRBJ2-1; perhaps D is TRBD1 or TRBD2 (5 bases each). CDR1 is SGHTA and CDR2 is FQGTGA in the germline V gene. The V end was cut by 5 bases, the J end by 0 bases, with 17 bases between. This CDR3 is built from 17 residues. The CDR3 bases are TGTGCCAGCAGCGCGAACGGGGCTTCCAGCTCCTACAATGAGCAGTTCTTC. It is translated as CASSANGASSSYNEQFF.

The CDR3 sequence: CASSLQNGETQYF. The CDR3 DNA reads as TGTGCCAGCAGTTTACAGAATGGGGAGACCCAGTACTTC. The chain has TRBV6-6 and TRBJ2-5, with D hard to call. The CDR3 extends over 13 amino acids. Per the germline V gene, CDR1 is MNHNY and CDR2 is SVGAGI (reference sequence). With 4 bases removed from V and 5 bases from J, the gap between germline ends came to 11 bases.

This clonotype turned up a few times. CDR3 in amino acids: CASSPRQASSGANVLTF. The CDR3 DNA is TGTGCCAGCAGTCCAAGACAGGCCAGCTCTGGGGCCAACGTCCTGACTTTC. V and J are TRBV6-5 and TRBJ2-6, with a tentative D call TRBD1 (6 bases). The ends were cut back, 5 bases at V and 0 bases at J, with 14 bases in the middle. The germline CDR1 and CDR2 sequences are MNHEY and SVGAGI. CDR3 length: 17 residues.

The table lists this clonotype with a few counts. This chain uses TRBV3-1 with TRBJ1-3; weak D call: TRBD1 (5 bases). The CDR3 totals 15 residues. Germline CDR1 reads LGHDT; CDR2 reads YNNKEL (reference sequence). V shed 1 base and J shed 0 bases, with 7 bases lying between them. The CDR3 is CASSQGGASGNTIYF. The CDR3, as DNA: TGTGCCAGCAGCCAAGGTGGGGCCTCTGGAAACACCATATATTTT.

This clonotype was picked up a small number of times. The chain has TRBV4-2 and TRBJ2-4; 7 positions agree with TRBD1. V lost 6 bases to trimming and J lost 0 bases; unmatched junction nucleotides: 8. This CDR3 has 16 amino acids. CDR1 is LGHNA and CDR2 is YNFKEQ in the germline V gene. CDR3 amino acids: CASSQQGSVAKNIQYF. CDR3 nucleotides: TGTGCCAGCAGTCAACAGGGGTCTGTAGCCAAAAACATTCAGTACTTC.

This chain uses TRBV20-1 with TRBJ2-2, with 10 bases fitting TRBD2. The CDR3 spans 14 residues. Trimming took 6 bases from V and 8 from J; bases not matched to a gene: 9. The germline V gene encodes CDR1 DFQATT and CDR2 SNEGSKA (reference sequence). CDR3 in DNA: TGCAGTGCCTTCAGCGGGAGGGCAGATGGGGAGCTGTTTTTT. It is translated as CSAFSGRADGELFF.

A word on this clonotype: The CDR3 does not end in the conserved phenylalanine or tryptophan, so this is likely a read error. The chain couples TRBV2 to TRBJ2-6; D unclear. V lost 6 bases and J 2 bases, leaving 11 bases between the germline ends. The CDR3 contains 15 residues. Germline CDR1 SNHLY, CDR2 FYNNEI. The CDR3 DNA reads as TGTGCCAGCAGCGATCCCGGGCCTGGGGCCAACGTCCTGACTCTC. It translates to CASSDPGPGANVLTL.

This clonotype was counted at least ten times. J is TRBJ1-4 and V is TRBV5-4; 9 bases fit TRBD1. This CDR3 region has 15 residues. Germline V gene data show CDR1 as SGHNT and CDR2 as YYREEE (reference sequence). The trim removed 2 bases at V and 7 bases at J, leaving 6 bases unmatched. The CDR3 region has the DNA TGTGCCAGCAGCTTCCGGGACAGGGTCCGTGAAAAACTGTTTTTT. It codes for CASSFRDRVREKLFF.

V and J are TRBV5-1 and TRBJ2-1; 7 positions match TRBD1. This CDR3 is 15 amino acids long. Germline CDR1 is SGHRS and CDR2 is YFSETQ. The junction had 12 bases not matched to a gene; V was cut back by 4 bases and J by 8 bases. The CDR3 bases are TGCGCCAGCAGCCGCAATGACAGGGACATCGATGAGCAGTTCTTC. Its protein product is CASSRNDRDIDEQFF.

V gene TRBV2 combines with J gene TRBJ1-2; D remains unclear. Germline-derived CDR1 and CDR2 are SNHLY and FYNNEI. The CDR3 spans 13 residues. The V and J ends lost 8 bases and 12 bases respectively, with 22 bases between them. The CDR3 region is CASGLTLNSGNTF. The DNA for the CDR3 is TGTGCCAGCGGCCTCACCCTAAACTCTGGAAACACCTTC. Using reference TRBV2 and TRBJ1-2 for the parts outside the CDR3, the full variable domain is EPEVTQTPSHQVTQMGQEVILRCVPISNHLYFYWYRQILGQKVEFLVSFYNNEISEKSEIFDDQFSVERPDGSNFTLKIRSTKLEDSAMYFCASGLTLNSGNTFGSGTRLTVV.

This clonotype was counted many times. CDR3 DNA sequence: TGCGCCAGCAGCCAAGACGGTAGCGGTACCTACAATGAGCAGTTCTTC. Residues: CASSQDGSGTYNEQFF. The genes are TRBV4-3 and TRBJ2-1; TRBD2 is a possible D gene (6 bases). The CDR3 contains 16 residues. Per germline, CDR1 LGHNA and CDR2 YSLEER. Trimming removed 0 bases from V and 2 bases from J, with 11 bases in between.

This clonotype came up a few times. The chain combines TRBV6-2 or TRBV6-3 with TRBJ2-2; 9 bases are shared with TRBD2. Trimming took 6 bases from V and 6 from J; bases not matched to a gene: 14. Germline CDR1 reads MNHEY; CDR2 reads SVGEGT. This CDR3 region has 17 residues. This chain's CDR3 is CASSHSTLAGLPGELFF. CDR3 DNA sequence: TGTGCCAGCAGCCACTCAACACTAGCGGGCTTGCCCGGGGAGCTGTTTTTT.

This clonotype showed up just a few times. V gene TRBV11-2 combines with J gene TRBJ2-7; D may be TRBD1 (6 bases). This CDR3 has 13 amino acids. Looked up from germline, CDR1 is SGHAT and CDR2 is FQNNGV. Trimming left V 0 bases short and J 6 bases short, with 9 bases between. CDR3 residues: CASSLDRGSEQYF. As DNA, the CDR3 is TGTGCCAGCAGCTTAGACAGGGGATCCGAGCAGTACTTC.

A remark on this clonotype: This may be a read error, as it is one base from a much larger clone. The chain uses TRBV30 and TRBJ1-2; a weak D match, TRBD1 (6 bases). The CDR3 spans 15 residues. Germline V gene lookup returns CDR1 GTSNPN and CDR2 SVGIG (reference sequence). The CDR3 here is CARSVPGQEHYGYTF. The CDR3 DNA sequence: TGTGCCCGGAGTGTACCGGGACAAGAACACTATGGCTACACCTTC. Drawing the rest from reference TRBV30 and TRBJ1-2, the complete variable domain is SQTIHQWPATLVQPVGSPLSLECTVEGTSNPNLYWYRQAAGRGLQLLFYSVGIGQISSEVPQNLSASRPQDRQFILSSKKLLLSDSGFYLCARSVPGQEHYGYTFGSGTRLTVV.

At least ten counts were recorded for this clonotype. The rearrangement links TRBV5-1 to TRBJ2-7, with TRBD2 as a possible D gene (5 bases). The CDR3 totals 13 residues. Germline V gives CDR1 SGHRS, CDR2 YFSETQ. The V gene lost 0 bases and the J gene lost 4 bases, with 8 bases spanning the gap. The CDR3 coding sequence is TGCGCCAGCAGCTTGGAGCGGAGTTACGAGCAGTACTTC. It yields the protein CASSLERSYEQYF.

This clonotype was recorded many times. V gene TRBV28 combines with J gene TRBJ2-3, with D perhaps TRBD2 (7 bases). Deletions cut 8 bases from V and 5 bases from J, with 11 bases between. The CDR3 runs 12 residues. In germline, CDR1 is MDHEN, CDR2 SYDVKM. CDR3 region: CASGGAIDTQYF. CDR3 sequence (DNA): TGTGCCAGCGGGGGGGCCATAGATACGCAGTATTTT.

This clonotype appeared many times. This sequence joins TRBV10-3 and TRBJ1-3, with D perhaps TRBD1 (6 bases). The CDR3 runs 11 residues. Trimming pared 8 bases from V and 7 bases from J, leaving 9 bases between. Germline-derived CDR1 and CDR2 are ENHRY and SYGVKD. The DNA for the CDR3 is TGTGCCATCGGGACAATTAACACCATATATTTT. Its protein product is CAIGTINTIYF.

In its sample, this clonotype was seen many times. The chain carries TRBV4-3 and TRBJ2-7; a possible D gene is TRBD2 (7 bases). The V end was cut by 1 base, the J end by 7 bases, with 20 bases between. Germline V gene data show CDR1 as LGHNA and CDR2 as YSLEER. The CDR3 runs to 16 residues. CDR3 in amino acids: CASSQGPRAKGGEQYF. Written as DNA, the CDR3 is TGCGCCAGCAGCCAAGGTCCCCGGGCCAAGGGGGGGGAGCAGTACTTC.